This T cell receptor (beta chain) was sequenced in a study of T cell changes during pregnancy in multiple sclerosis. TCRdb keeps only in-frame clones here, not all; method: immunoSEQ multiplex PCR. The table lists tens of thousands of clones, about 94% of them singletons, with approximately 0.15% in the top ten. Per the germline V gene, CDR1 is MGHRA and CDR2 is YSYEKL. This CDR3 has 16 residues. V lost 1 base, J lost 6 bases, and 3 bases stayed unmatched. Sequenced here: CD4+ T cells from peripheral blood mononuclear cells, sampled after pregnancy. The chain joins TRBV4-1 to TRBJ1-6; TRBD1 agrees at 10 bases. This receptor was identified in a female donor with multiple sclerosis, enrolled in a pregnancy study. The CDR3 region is CASSQGQGAINSPLHF. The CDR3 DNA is TGCGCCAGCAGCCAAGGACAGGGGGCGATTAATTCACCCCTCCACTTT.